This TCR beta chain was identified in a study of blood T cell repertoires in COVID-19. Study context: The origin of the acute and convalescent COVID-19 samples was the United States, Italy and Spain. PBMCs, B-cell-depleted T cells, or T cells provided the cDNA or gDNA that made up the material.

Trimming left V 5 bases short and J 0 bases short, with 7 bases between. The CDR3 runs to 13 residues. Germline assignment: CDR1 MDHEN and CDR2 SYDVKM. In the original workflow: Reference gene primer amplification gave estimated nucleated cell counts. Here immunoSEQ multiplex PCR was the method, and the copy in TCRdb shows in-frame clones only, minus some. The V and J calls and clone size are taken from that table; D and trimming were inferred from the DNA. This sample has under 300,000 clones, with 80% to 85% found just once. The sequence came from a woman aged 18-30 years with acute or convalescent COVID-19. The sample was peripheral blood. V gene TRBV28 combines with J gene TRBJ1-1; no clear D. The CDR3 DNA is TGTGCCAGCAGTACAGAATTGAACACTGAAGCTTTCTTT. Translating gives CASSTELNTEAFF.